The present entry profiles one T cell receptor (beta chain) with its context. Sequencing was performed with immunoSEQ multiplex PCR; in TCRdb, only in-frame clones are kept and a portion is missing. The table has 95,000 to 150,000 clones, about 86% seen once. The V gene end was trimmed by 2 bases and the J gene end by 4 bases; junction bases not matched to a gene: 2. CDR1 is MNHEY, CDR2 SVGEGT, per germline. The CDR3 has 16 amino acids. This entry belongs to a study of blood T cell repertoires in COVID-19. Sequencing input: peripheral blood. The chain recombines TRBV6-2 or TRBV6-3 with TRBJ2-3; the match to TRBD2 covers 14 bases. This clonotype originated in a woman in her forties or fifties with active or convalescent COVID-19. The CDR3, as DNA: TGTGCCAGCAGTTACCGGGGACTAGCGGGAGCAGATACGCAGTATTTT. This gives the protein CASSYRGLAGADTQYF.